The sequence of this T cell receptor (beta chain) was determined in a study of T cell responses to AZD1222 COVID-19 vaccine. Study-wide findings and caveats: Close to half of all spike-specific TCRs reportedly target regions of the variants that are unmutated. Regions 160-218 and 743-854 dominated among vaccine-associated CD4 TCRs spanning spike. All repertoire sampling was performed exclusively after the peak T cell response. The donors showed a predominance of white British ancestry and of females, with possible underestimation of clonal diversity.

Some clones are missing from TCRdb's copy, which holds only in-frame ones; the method was immunoSEQ multiplex PCR. The table lists around 130,000 clones, roughly 85% of them singletons. This clone was seen a single time. Its specificity is unknown. CDR3 length: 15 amino acids. Unmatched junction bases numbered 3, after V lost 4 bases and J lost 2 bases. The germline gives CDR1 SEHNR, CDR2 FQNEAQ (reference sequence). The V call is TRBV7-9, the J call TRBJ1-3; 9 nucleotides agree with TRBD1. This material consisted of peripheral blood, taken on day 0 of MenACWY control vaccination. This TCR derives from an adult in good health. In DNA form, the CDR3 reads TGTGCCAGCAGCTCGGACAGGGGTACTGGAAACACCATATATTTT. Its translation: CASSSDRGTGNTIYF.